This TCR beta chain was obtained from a study of blood T cells in healthy people across ages. Study findings and constraints: Higher diversity, along with more naive CD4+ cells, distinguished long-lived donors from aged donors. Possibly, changes in expanded clonotypes were confounded because donor CMV status was unknown.

Together with a sample-barcoded 5' primer, a J-beta primer mix was included in a second PCR lasting roughly 7 to 11 cycles. Each cDNA molecule received a tag from a template-switch adaptor that had 12 random nucleotides. MiXCR, run by TCRdb on the 5' RACE reads, gives a single entry per CDR3 protein. Counted here are some 1.6 million distinct CDR3 sequences, around 35% occurring once; the ten biggest clones make up around 10%. This clonotype has a handful of counts. The target antigen is unknown. Each donor's blood draw was 8.5 to 10 milliliters of peripheral blood. The sample consisted of blood. This clonotype originated in a woman under 40 in good health.

The CDR3 spells CASSFSQGSAEQYF. CDR3 nucleotide sequence: TGTGCCAGCAGCTTCTCACAGGGTTCAGCCGAGCAGTACTTC. This chain joins TRBV13 and TRBJ2-7, with D maybe TRBD1 (6 bases). V dropped 3 bases and J dropped 6 bases, with 15 bases sitting between them. The CDR3 spans 14 residues. From germline, CDR1 is PRHDT and CDR2 FYEKMQ (reference sequence). The full variable domain, completed using reference TRBV13 and TRBJ2-7, is AAGVIQSPRHLIKEKRETATLKCYPIPRHDTVYWYQQGPGQDPQFLISFYEKMQSDKGSIPDRFSAQQFSDYHSELNMSSLELGDSALYFCASSFSQGSAEQYFGPGTRLTVT.